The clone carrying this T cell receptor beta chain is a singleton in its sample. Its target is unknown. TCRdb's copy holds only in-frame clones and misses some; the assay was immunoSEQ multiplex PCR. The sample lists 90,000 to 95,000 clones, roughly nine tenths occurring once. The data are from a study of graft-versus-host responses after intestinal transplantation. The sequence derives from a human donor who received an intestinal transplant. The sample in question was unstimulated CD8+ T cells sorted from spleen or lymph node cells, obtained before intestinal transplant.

CDR3 sequence reads: CASSLLSSYNEQFF. CDR3 coding DNA: TGTGCCAGTAGCCTCTTGAGCTCCTACAATGAGCAGTTCTTC. The chain recombines TRBV19 with TRBJ2-1; the D is unclear. V shed 6 bases and J shed 0 bases, with 9 bases lying between them. Looked up from germline, CDR1 is LNHDA and CDR2 is SQIVND (reference sequence). CDR3 length equals 14 residues. The complete variable domain, with remaining parts taken from reference TRBV19 and TRBJ2-1, reads DGGITQSPKYLFRKEGQNVTLSCEQNLNHDAMYWYRQDPGQGLRLIYYSQIVNDFQKGDIAEGYSVSREKKESFPLTVTSAQKNPTAFYLCASSLLSSYNEQFFGPGTRLTVL.